The clone carrying this TCR beta chain has a handful of counts. What it recognizes is unknown. These data originate in a study of T cells in localized non-small cell lung cancer. Findings and caveats of the study: Uninvolved adjacent lung, not tumor, had the highest T cell clonality. Median roughly 57 top-100 tumor clones were shared with paired adjacent lung.

The CDR3 sequence is 15 residues long. V lost 1 base to trimming and J lost 7 bases; unmatched junction nucleotides: 6. The germline gives CDR1 SGHNT, CDR2 YENEEA. Using immunoSEQ multiplex PCR, the repertoire was profiled, and TCRdb retains in-frame clones only, with some absent. The table has fewer than 15,000 clones, roughly 27% seen once. The sequence was obtained from a female donor over 55 with stage I lung adenocarcinoma. This specimen was lung tumor tissue, taken before any cancer treatment. The chain carries TRBV11-3 and TRBJ1-2; 10 positions agree with TRBD1. CDR3 amino acids: CASSLGGQGNRGYTF. The CDR3 nucleotides read TGTGCCAGCAGCTTAGGGGGACAGGGGAACCGTGGCTACACCTTC.